The table lists the clone carrying this T cell receptor (beta chain) with a count of one. Its antigen is still unknown. Blood draws occurred at baseline, cycle 4 day 1, and cycle 7 day 1. These data belong to a study of OX40 agonist ivuxolimab in advanced cancers. Method: immunoSEQ multiplex PCR; TCRdb's copy keeps in-frame clones and lacks some. In the table there are more than 100,000 clones, 90% of which are singletons. General observations from the study: More expanded clones were seen, on average, in CD8+ T cells than in CD4+. Circulating CD4+ and CD8+ T cells showed clonal expansion by week 6 at 0.1 to 3.0 mg/kg.

Trimming cost V 0 bases and J 1 base, with 7 bases left between them. CDR3 length: 14 residues. The germline CDR1 and CDR2 sequences are SGHRS and YFSETQ. This sequence was found in an adult with an advanced solid tumor such as melanoma, head and neck, liver or kidney cancer. The chain is built from TRBV5-1 and TRBJ1-1; D is possibly TRBD1 (5 bases). Source: CD4+ or CD8+ T cells sorted from blood, taken in a trial of the OX40 agonist ivuxolimab. The CDR3 sequence: CASSLEGKNTEAFF. The CDR3 DNA reads as TGCGCCAGCAGCTTGGAGGGGAAGAACACTGAAGCTTTCTTT. The full variable domain, with the rest looked up from reference TRBV5-1 and TRBJ1-1, is KAGVTQTPRYLIKTRGQQVTLSCSPISGHRSVSWYQQTPGQGLQFLFEYFSETQRNKGNFPGRFSGRQFSNSRSEMNVSTLELGDSALYLCASSLEGKNTEAFFGQGTRLTVV.